This T cell receptor (beta chain) was captured in a study of identical twins. Study conclusions and caveats: Weaker excess sharing between twins was seen in beta out-of-frame sequences.

This clonotype came up a few times. Antigen specificity is unknown. TCRdb reprocessed the 5' RACE reads via MiXCR and lists one record per CDR3 protein. The sample shows 350,000 to 450,000 distinct CDR3 sequences, approximately 17% of them seen only once. What was sequenced was naive T cells sorted from blood. The source of this sequence is a man between 45 and 60 years old in good health.

In DNA, the CDR3 is TGTGCCAGCAGTGAATTCTATCTTAGTTCAGGGATATATGGCTACACCTTC. Amino acids: CASSEFYLSSGIYGYTF. This chain connects TRBV6-1 to TRBJ1-2; maybe TRBD1 (5 bases). The V end lost 2 bases, the J end lost 5 bases, and 21 bases lay between the germline ends. The CDR3 loop spans 17 amino acids. The germline CDR1 and CDR2 sequences are MNHNS and SASEGT.